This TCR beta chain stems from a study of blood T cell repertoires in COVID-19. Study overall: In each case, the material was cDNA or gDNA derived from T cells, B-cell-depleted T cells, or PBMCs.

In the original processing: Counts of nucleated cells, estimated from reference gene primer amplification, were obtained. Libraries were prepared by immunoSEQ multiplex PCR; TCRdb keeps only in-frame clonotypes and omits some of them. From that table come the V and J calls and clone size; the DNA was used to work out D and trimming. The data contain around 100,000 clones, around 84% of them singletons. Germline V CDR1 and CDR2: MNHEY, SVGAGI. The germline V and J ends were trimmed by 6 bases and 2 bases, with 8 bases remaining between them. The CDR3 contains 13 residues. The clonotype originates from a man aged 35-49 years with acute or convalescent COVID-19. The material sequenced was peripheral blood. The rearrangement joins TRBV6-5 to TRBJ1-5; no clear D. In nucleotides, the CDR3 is TGTGCCAGCAGCGGGAGTCGCAATCAGCCCCAGCATTTT. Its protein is CASSGSRNQPQHF.